These T cell receptor beta chains were read from a single sample in a study of OX40 agonist ivuxolimab in advanced cancers. Profiled with immunoSEQ multiplex PCR; TCRdb holds only in-frame clones, not every one. The profile covers about 8,000 clones, with roughly 85% appearing a single time and 1.5% to 2% taken by the ten largest. The sample in question was CD4+ or CD8+ T cells sorted from blood, obtained in a trial of the OX40 agonist ivuxolimab. The receptors derive from an adult with an advanced solid tumor such as melanoma, head and neck, liver or kidney cancer. Each CDR3 is given without its conserved first and last residue. The D gene is left open where the match is weak.

j_call v_call d_call cdr3_aa
TRBJ2-1 TRBV6-1 TRBD1 ASSGGTGGRYEQF
TRBJ2-7 TRBV21-1 - ASIKKGRQGLEIYEQY
TRBJ2-7 TRBV7-9 TRBD1 ASSSNRIPQGATPYEQY
TRBJ2-4 TRBV7-2 TRBD2 ASSLSVGGPGIQY
TRBJ1-6 TRBV7-8 - ASSLRQGQGSGSPLH
TRBJ1-1 TRBV2 - ASSALLDGLNTEAF
TRBJ2-1 TRBV5-5 - ASSLGVARDEQF
TRBJ2-7 TRBV28 TRBD1 ASSLPGTGGHEQY
TRBJ2-7 TRBV5-1 - ASSLDRFLGGEQY
TRBJ2-1 TRBV19 TRBD2 ASSNNLAGVEQF
TRBJ1-2 TRBV6-6 - AGGRSRDYGYT
TRBJ2-3 TRBV25-1 TRBD1 ASSPTGATDTQY
TRBJ2-5 TRBV7-2 - ASSLVEGPRETQY
TRBJ2-1 TRBV7-2 TRBD2 ASNKGLAGGNEQF